Listed here is a single T cell receptor beta chain. Given a much more abundant clone one base away, this may be a read error. The entry originates in a study of immune heterogeneity within non-small cell lung tumors. Each sample used approximately 590 ng of genomic DNA from bulk tumor tissue. Doctors removed several biopsies from each primary tumor during surgery, keeping them far apart. The cohort was untreated, with newly diagnosed non-small cell lung cancer undergoing curative surgery. A first 10-cycle multiplex round used 32 V-gene and 13 J-gene primers on TCR beta CDR3. One entry per CDR3 protein, called by TCRdb with MiXCR from the multiplex PCR reads. The table has roughly 13,000 distinct CDR3 sequences, about 23% seen once. The source of this sequence is a man aged 50-59 years with non-small cell lung cancer. The sample consisted of lung tumor tissue.

The CDR3 sequence: CAISRGPGGEQYF. In nucleotides, the CDR3 is TGTGCTATCAGCCGCGGACCGGGCGGGGAGCAGTACTTC. The chain links TRBV7-7 to TRBJ2-7; possible D gene TRBD2, 5 bases. The CDR3 is 13 amino acids. Per germline, CDR1 SSHAT and CDR2 FNYEAQ (reference sequence).